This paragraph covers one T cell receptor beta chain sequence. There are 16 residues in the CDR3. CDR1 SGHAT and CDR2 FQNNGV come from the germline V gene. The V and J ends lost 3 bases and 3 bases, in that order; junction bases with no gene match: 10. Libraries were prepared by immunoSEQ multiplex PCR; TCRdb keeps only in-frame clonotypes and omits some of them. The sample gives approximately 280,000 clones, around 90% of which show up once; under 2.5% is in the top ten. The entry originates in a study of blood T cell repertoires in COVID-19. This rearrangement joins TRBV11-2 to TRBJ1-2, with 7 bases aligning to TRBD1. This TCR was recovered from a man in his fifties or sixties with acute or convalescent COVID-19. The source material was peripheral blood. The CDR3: CASSFLQGRFHYGYTF. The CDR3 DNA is TGTGCCAGCAGCTTCTTACAGGGGAGGTTTCACTATGGCTACACCTTC.